The rows below give T cell receptor beta chains drawn from one sample of a study of shared clonotypes between healthy human individuals. Here immunoSEQ multiplex PCR was the method, and the copy in TCRdb shows in-frame clones only, minus some. The data show nearly 1,000,000 clones, with approximately 76% seen just once and nearly 1.5% held by the top ten. The material sequenced was memory CD4+ T cells sorted from blood. The receptors originated from a man aged 18 to 30 in good health. CDR3s include the opening cysteine and the closing phenylalanine or tryptophan. The D gene is left open where the match is weak. Expanded clones are given a class, and other clones once, few, many or no size at all.

>-|TRBJ2-7|TRBD1|TRBV4-1
TGCGCCAGCAGCCAAGAACAGGGGGCTCTCGAGCAGTACTTC
CASSQEQGALEQYF
>-|TRBJ2-3|TRBD1|TRBV5-8
TGTGCCAGCGGGAGACAGGGGACAGATACGCAGTATTTT
CASGRQGTDTQYF
>-|TRBJ1-5|-|TRBV5-1
TGCGCCAGCAGTCCGGGACTCTCACAGCCCCAGCATTTT
CASSPGLSQPQHF
>-|TRBJ2-3|-|TRBV2
TGTGCCAGCAGAGACCCAGGGGCAGATACGCAGTATTTT
CASRDPGADTQYF
>-|TRBJ2-7|-|TRBV28
TGTGCCAGCAGTTTATGGGAGGGTGCGAGACCCTACGAGCAGTACTTC
CASSLWEGARPYEQYF
>-|TRBJ2-7|-|TRBV7-8
TGTGCCAGCAGCTTGGGAGTAGTTTCCTACGAGCAGTACTTC
CASSLGVVSYEQYF
>-|TRBJ2-1|TRBD2|TRBV19
TGTGCCAGTAGTACCAGACTAGCGGAGAGGGGCTACAATGAGCAGTTCTTC
CASSTRLAERGYNEQFF
>-|TRBJ1-2|-|TRBV5-4
TGTGCCAGCAGCTTGGTGGGCGCAGGGTTGTATGGCTACACCTTC
CASSLVGAGLYGYTF
>few|TRBJ1-6|-|TRBV2
TGTGCCAGCAGTCCTAGCGGGGCACTCCACTTT
CASSPSGALHF
>-|TRBJ1-4|-|TRBV10-3
TGTGCCATCAGTGAGTCGGGGCATAATGAAAAACTGTTTTTT
CAISESGHNEKLFF
>-|TRBJ1-3|-|TRBV5-4
TGTGCCAGCAGCTTGGTAGGGGTCAACTCTGGAAACACCATATATTTT
CASSLVGVNSGNTIYF
>-|TRBJ2-7|-|TRBV5-4
TGTGCCAGCAGCTTAGACCCAGGGAACTCCTACGAGCAGTACTTC
CASSLDPGNSYEQYF